This TCR beta chain was found in a study of a mutant IDH1 vaccine in newly diagnosed glioma. Whole-study context: Before enrollment, patients got radiotherapy alone, temozolomide alone, or mostly the combination. Findings and caveats of the study: Top peripheral T cell clonotype shifts appeared unrelated to pseudoprogression.

Time point defined: week 47, end of study. Doses consisted of 300 ug of mutant IDH1 20-mer peptide each, paired with topical imiquimod. To note about this clone: Its antigen is unknown.

CDR1 SEHNR and CDR2 FQNEAQ come from the germline V gene (reference sequence). The CDR3 extends over 15 amino acids. V trimming: 4 bases; J trimming: 6 bases; junction bases outside the gene matches: 10. The method was immunoSEQ multiplex PCR; TCRdb's version includes in-frame clones alone and lacks a portion of them. The repertoire holds about 94,000 clones, with approximately 89% as singletons. J is TRBJ2-7 and V is TRBV7-9, with 9 bases that match TRBD1. The source is a woman aged 45-59 years with glioma. The starting material was PBMCs, obtained from a glioma patient whose treatment included an IDH1 peptide vaccine. Here the CDR3 reads CASSSPGQGRGEQYF. In DNA, the CDR3 is TGTGCCAGCAGCTCCCCGGGACAGGGAAGAGGCGAGCAGTACTTC.